This is a list of T cell receptor beta chains from one sample in a study of blood T cells in healthy people across ages. TCRdb itself ran the 5' RACE reads through MiXCR, one entry per CDR3 protein. The sample includes approximately 850,000 distinct CDR3 sequences, under 45% of them seen just once. The specimen sequenced was blood. The receptor source for this set is a man aged 55 to 70 in good health. Each CDR3 is given with its conserved first and last residue. D genes are given only for firm matches.

CASRRDHNEKLFF,NA,13,TRBJ1-4,TRBV12-3/TRBV12-4
CASSYFPGQAGSEQYF,NA,16,TRBJ2-7,TRBV6-2/TRBV6-3
CSVVRGKQETQYF,NA,13,TRBJ2-5,TRBV29-1
CASSSQGAGETQYF,NA,14,TRBJ2-5,TRBV5-1
CASSEQGAYEQYF,TRBD1,13,TRBJ2-7,TRBV27
CASSQVYRGSSNQPQHF,TRBD1,17,TRBJ1-5,TRBV14
CASSISGQGREPQHF,TRBD1,15,TRBJ1-5,TRBV7-2
CAWSVQGTGNEQFF,TRBD1,14,TRBJ2-1,TRBV30
CASSQQTSGTDTQYF,NA,15,TRBJ2-3,TRBV4-3
CSGGRDTEAFF,NA,11,TRBJ1-1,TRBV20-1
CASRERHRGGGYEQYF,NA,16,TRBJ2-7,TRBV13
CASSQGVAGASESTDTQYF,TRBD2,19,TRBJ2-3,TRBV4-3
CASSPWAGGGTDTQYF,TRBD2,16,TRBJ2-3,TRBV7-2
CASSDGTSWNTQYF,TRBD2,14,TRBJ2-3,TRBV25-1
CSARDRTGVNTEAFF,TRBD1,15,TRBJ1-1,TRBV20-1
CAWSVSGNEQFF,NA,12,TRBJ2-1,TRBV30
CSARDNRVGEKLFF,NA,14,TRBJ1-4,TRBV20-1
CASSSTFTGQGYEQYF,TRBD1,16,TRBJ2-7,TRBV5-5
CASSTRGSNEKLFF,NA,14,TRBJ1-4,TRBV7-9
CASSDGGSANEKLFF,NA,15,TRBJ1-4,TRBV13
CASSLRDRGDSGYTF,TRBD1,15,TRBJ1-2,TRBV11-3
CSASAVAKNIQYF,NA,13,TRBJ2-4,TRBV20-1
CASSISGAPSNQPQHF,NA,16,TRBJ1-5,TRBV19
CASSPPGSGEQFF,TRBD2,13,TRBJ2-1,TRBV7-2
CSADAHNYGYTF,NA,12,TRBJ1-2,TRBV20-1
CASSMDRGLENTEAFF,NA,16,TRBJ1-1,TRBV5-1
CASSPSGGTYNEQFF,TRBD2,15,TRBJ2-1,TRBV7-9
CASSPVGGYNEQFF,NA,14,TRBJ2-1,TRBV18
CASSQDEGAGVDEQFF,TRBD2,16,TRBJ2-1,TRBV4-3
CASSGTQHSYEQYF,NA,14,TRBJ2-7,TRBV5-1
CASSPNRRAGLNEQFF,TRBD2,16,TRBJ2-1,TRBV4-3
CASSQELAQYF,NA,11,TRBJ2-5,TRBV3-1
CASSQGLAGGLVVKNIQYF,TRBD2,19,TRBJ2-4,TRBV3-1
CASSRSNYGYTF,NA,12,TRBJ1-2,TRBV4-3
CASRKSGFTDTQYF,NA,14,TRBJ2-3,TRBV7-2
CASSQEGGAQNIQYF,NA,15,TRBJ2-4,TRBV4-3
CASSRMTSRGGYNEQFF,NA,17,TRBJ2-1,TRBV18
CASSLGTGRMGSYNEQFF,TRBD1,18,TRBJ2-1,TRBV28
CASSARRTNYGYTF,NA,14,TRBJ1-2,TRBV7-2
CASSLVGNIGETQYF,NA,15,NA,TRBV7-7